Listed below are T cell receptor beta chains from one sample, sequenced in a study of shared clonotypes between healthy human individuals. Sequencing was performed with immunoSEQ multiplex PCR; in TCRdb, only in-frame clones are kept and a portion is missing. The sample carries hundreds of thousands of clones, roughly 97% recorded once. Sequencing was done on a sample of naive CD4+ T cells sorted from blood. The receptor source for this set is a woman aged 25 to 45 in good health. Both conserved end residues are part of each CDR3. Each record gives: D gene, V gene, J gene, CDR3 length, clone size, CDR3 DNA, CDR3 protein. The D gene is left open where the match is weak. For some rows the clone size is stated as once, few or many, or as a class when expanded; others skip it.

>TRBD2|TRBV5-1|TRBJ2-7|14|-
TGCGCCAGCAGCTTTACTAGCGGCAACTACGAGCAGTACTTC
CASSFTSGNYEQYF
>-|TRBV19|TRBJ1-4|13|-
TGTGCCAGTAGAGCCCCCGACCAGGAAAAACTGTTTTTT
CASRAPDQEKLFF
>-|TRBV19|TRBJ1-1|16|-
TGTGCCAGTACCCTATTCTCTGGACAGATGAACACTGAAGCTTTCTTT
CASTLFSGQMNTEAFF
>-|TRBV20-1|TRBJ1-1|11|-
TGCAGTGTCCCTCGGGGCACTGAAGCTTTCTTT
CSVPRGTEAFF
>-|TRBV5-1|TRBJ2-3|15|-
TGCGCCAGCAGCCCCGATCCGTGGAACACAGATACGCAGTATTTT
CASSPDPWNTDTQYF
>-|TRBV5-6|TRBJ2-7|14|-
TGTGCCAGCAGCTTGGGGAGGGTACCCTACGAGCAGTACTTC
CASSLGRVPYEQYF
>TRBD1|TRBV15|TRBJ1-5|15|-
TGTGCCACCATGTCCCGGACAGGGATCGGTCAGCCCCAGCATTTT
CATMSRTGIGQPQHF
>-|TRBV7-9|TRBJ1-4|14|-
TGTGCCAGCAGCTTGTTGGCAACTGCCGAAAAACTGTTTTTT
CASSLLATAEKLFF
>TRBD1|TRBV15|TRBJ2-7|20|-
TGTGCCACCAGTCCAATTCTAACCAGCGTTCGGACAGGGAAAATCTACGAGCAGTACTTC
CATSPILTSVRTGKIYEQYF
>TRBD1|TRBV10-3|TRBJ2-5|14|-
TGTGCCACCCGGGACTCACAGGGGGGAGAGACCCAGTACTTC
CATRDSQGGETQYF
>TRBD1|TRBV19|TRBJ2-3|15|-
TGTGCCAGTAGTCCAGACAGGGGGATAACAGATACGCAGTATTTT
CASSPDRGITDTQYF
>-|TRBV28|TRBJ1-2|13|-
TGTGCCAGCAGTTTAATACAGGATCTGGGCTACACCTTC
CASSLIQDLGYTF
>-|TRBV5-4|TRBJ1-4|15|-
TGTGCCAGCAGTCTGGGGAGCGGGACTAATGAAAAACTGTTTTTT
CASSLGSGTNEKLFF
>-|TRBV5-1|TRBJ2-7|14|-
TGCGCCAGCAGCTTTGCGGGGCCGGACTACGAGCAGTACTTC
CASSFAGPDYEQYF
>TRBD2|TRBV18|TRBJ2-1|16|-
TGTGCCAGCTCCAAACTAGCGGGAGAGGCCTACAATGAGCAGTTCTTC
CASSKLAGEAYNEQFF
>-|TRBV7-8|TRBJ1-5|15|-
TGTGCCAGCAGCTTTGGACAGAATTATAATCAGCCCCAGCATTTT
CASSFGQNYNQPQHF
>-|TRBV5-1|TRBJ2-3|14|-
TGCGCCAGCAGCTTTAGTATGAGTGGAGATACGCAGTATTTT
CASSFSMSGDTQYF
>TRBD2|TRBV6-5|TRBJ2-7|14|-
TGTGCCAGCAGGCCTCGGGGGGTTAGCTACGAGCAGTACTTC
CASRPRGVSYEQYF
>-|TRBV7-8|TRBJ1-1|13|-
TGTGCCAGCAGCCCACCCAGGAACACTGAAGCTTTCTTT
CASSPPRNTEAFF
>TRBD2|TRBV5-1|TRBJ2-7|15|-
TGCGCCAGCAGCTTGGCACTAGCGGGAGTTGGCGAGCAGTACTTC
CASSLALAGVGEQYF
>-|TRBV4-1|TRBJ1-2|17|-
TGCGCCAGCAGCCAAGGGCGCCCCTCCGGTAAACAGTATGGCTACACCTTC
CASSQGRPSGKQYGYTF
>TRBD1|TRBV5-1|TRBJ1-2|14|-
TGCGCCAGCAGCTCGTTGGACAGGAGCTATGGCTACACCTTC
CASSSLDRSYGYTF
>-|TRBV19|TRBJ2-1|17|-
TGTGCCAGTAGTATGGTTAGGCAGCTTAGCTCCTACAATGAGCAGTTCTTC
CASSMVRQLSSYNEQFF
>-|TRBV11-2|TRBJ2-7|13|-
TGTGCCAGCAGCACACAGGGACGGAACGAGCAGTACTTC
CASSTQGRNEQYF
>-|TRBV5-1|TRBJ2-7|15|-
TGCGCCAGCAGCTTGGCTTTGGGCAGCCCCTACGAGCAGTACTTC
CASSLALGSPYEQYF
>TRBD1|TRBV18|TRBJ1-1|19|-
TGTGCCAGCTCACCGTACCCTTCCGGTACGGAACAGGGGGCCACTGAAGCTTTCTTT
CASSPYPSGTEQGATEAFF
>TRBD1|TRBV5-1|TRBJ1-5|13|once
TGCGCCAGCAGCGAGGGGGCAGGTCAGCCCCAGCATTTT
CASSEGAGQPQHF
>-|TRBV4-1|TRBJ1-5|16|-
TGCGCCAGCAGCCAAGTGGAGTACTATAGCAATCAGCCCCAGCATTTT
CASSQVEYYSNQPQHF
>-|TRBV27|TRBJ2-7|13|-
TGTGCCAGCAGTTTAAACGGGTTGTACGAGCAGTACTTC
CASSLNGLYEQYF
>TRBD1|TRBV11-2|TRBJ1-1|14|-
TGTGCCAGCAGCTTGCGACAGGGAGGGACTGAAGCTTTCTTT
CASSLRQGGTEAFF
>TRBD1|TRBV5-4|TRBJ1-2|15|once
TGTGCCAGCAGCTCGAACAGGGGGCGCAACTATGGCTACACCTTC
CASSSNRGRNYGYTF
>-|TRBV10-3|TRBJ1-1|14|-
TGTGCCATCAGTGAGGCCAGGGATAACACTGAAGCTTTCTTT
CAISEARDNTEAFF
>TRBD1|TRBV5-6|TRBJ2-1|18|once
TGTGCCAGCAGCTGGACAGGGACGACGGGAGTGGCTTACAATGAGCAGTTCTTC
CASSWTGTTGVAYNEQFF
>-|TRBV19|TRBJ1-5|15|-
TGTGCCAGTACCACGGGGGCCCTTAGCAATCAGCCCCAGCATTTT
CASTTGALSNQPQHF
>TRBD1|TRBV19|TRBJ1-5|14|-
TGTGCCAGTAGTATAGTGACAGGGGGTCAGCCCCAGCATTTT
CASSIVTGGQPQHF
>TRBD2|TRBV5-1|TRBJ2-7|14|-
TGCGCCAGCAGCTTAGGTGCGGGAGCCTACGAGCAGTACTTC
CASSLGAGAYEQYF
>-|TRBV30|TRBJ1-1|13|once
TGTGCCTGGACCAACGACTTAAACACTGAAGCTTTCTTT
CAWTNDLNTEAFF
>TRBD1|TRBV7-9|TRBJ1-2|15|-
TGTGCCAGCAGCTCAGCTAGGCAGGGGGCGCATGGCTACACCTTC
CASSSARQGAHGYTF
>-|TRBV28|TRBJ2-3|15|-
TGTGCCAGCAGTTCTACAGGGCTGCTCACAGATACGCAGTATTTT
CASSSTGLLTDTQYF
>-|TRBV27|TRBJ2-7|13|-
TGTGCCAGCAGTTTGTCTTGGTCCTACGAGCAGTACTTC
CASSLSWSYEQYF
>TRBD1|TRBV4-1|TRBJ1-2|15|-
TGCGCCAGCAGCCAAGCGGGACAGCGGACTTATGGCTACACCTTC
CASSQAGQRTYGYTF
>TRBD2|TRBV27|TRBJ2-7|16|-
TGTGCCAGCAGTCTCGGAGGCGGGAGGGTAAGCTACGAGCAGTACTTC
CASSLGGGRVSYEQYF
>TRBD1|TRBV29-1|TRBJ2-3|14|-
TGCAGCGTTGTAAACAGGGGGCGAACAGATACGCAGTATTTT
CSVVNRGRTDTQYF
>-|TRBV28|TRBJ1-2|14|-
TGTGCCAGCAGTTCGCCGGGACGCCTCTATGGCTACACCTTC
CASSSPGRLYGYTF
>-|TRBV10-2|TRBJ2-1|14|-
TGCGCCAGCAGTGAACAGGCGGGCCTCTATGAGCAGTTCTTC
CASSEQAGLYEQFF